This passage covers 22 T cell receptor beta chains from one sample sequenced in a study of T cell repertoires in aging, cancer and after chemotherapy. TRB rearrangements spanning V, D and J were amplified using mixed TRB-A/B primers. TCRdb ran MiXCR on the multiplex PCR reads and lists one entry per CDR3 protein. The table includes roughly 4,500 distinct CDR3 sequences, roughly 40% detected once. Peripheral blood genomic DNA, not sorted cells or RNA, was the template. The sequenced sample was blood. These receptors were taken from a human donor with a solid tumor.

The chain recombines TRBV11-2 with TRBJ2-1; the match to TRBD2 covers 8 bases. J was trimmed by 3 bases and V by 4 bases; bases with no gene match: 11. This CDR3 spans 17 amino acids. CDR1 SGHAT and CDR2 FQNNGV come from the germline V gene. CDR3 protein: CASSSTGGGIFYNEQFF. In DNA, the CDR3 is TGTGCCAGCAGCTCCACAGGCGGGGGGATCTTCTACAATGAGCAGTTCTTC.

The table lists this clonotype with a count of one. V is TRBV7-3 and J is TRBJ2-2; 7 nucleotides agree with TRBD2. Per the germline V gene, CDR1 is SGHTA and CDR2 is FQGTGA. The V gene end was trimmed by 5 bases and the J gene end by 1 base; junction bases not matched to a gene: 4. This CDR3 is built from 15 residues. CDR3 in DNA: TGTGCCAGCAGCCGGCTAGCGGAGAACACCGGGGAGCTGTTTTTT. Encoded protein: CASSRLAENTGELFF.

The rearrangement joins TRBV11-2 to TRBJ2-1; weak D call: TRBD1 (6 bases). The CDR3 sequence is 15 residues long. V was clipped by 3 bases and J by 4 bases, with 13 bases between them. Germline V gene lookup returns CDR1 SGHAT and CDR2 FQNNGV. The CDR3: CASSFETGIYNEQFF. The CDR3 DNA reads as TGTGCCAGCAGCTTCGAGACAGGAATTTACAATGAGCAGTTCTTC.

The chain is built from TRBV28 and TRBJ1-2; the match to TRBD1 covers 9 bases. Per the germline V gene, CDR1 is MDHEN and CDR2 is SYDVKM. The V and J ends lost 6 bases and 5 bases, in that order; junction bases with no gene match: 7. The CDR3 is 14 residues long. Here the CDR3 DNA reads TGTGCCAGCAGGTACACAGGGGGCCTTTATGGCTACACCTTC. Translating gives CASRYTGGLYGYTF.

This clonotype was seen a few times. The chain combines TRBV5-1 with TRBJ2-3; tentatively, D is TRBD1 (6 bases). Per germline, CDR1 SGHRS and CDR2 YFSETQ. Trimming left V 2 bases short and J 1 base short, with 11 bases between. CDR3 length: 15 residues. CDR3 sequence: CASSLVGAGTDTQYF. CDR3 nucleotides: TGCGCCAGCAGCTTAGTGGGGGCCGGCACAGATACGCAGTATTTT.

CDR3 sequence reads: CASSLGGRAGDQETQYF. For the CDR3, the DNA is TGCGCCAGCAGCTTAGGCGGGAGGGCCGGGGACCAAGAGACCCAGTACTTC. This chain links TRBV5-1 with TRBJ2-5; 9 bases match TRBD2. Germline V gene data show CDR1 as SGHRS and CDR2 as YFSETQ. V trimming: 2 bases; J trimming: 0 bases; junction bases outside the gene matches: 8. The CDR3 consists of 17 residues.

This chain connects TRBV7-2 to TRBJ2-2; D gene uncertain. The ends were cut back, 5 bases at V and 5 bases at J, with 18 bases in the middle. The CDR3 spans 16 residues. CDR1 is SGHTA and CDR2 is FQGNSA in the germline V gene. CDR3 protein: CASSPLGLPGTGELFF. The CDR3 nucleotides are TGTGCCAGCAGCCCCCTGGGCCTCCCCGGGACCGGGGAGCTGTTTTTT.

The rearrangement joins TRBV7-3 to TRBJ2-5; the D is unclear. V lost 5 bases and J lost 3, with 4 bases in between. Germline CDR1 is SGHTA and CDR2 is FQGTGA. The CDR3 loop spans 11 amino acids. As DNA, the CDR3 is TGTGCCAGCAGCCAAAAAGAGACCCAGTACTTC. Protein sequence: CASSQKETQYF.

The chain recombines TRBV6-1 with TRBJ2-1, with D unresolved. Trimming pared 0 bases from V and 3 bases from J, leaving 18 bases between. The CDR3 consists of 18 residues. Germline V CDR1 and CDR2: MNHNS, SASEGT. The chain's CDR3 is CASSEAQLGSTYYNEQFF. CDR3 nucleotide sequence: TGTGCCAGCAGTGAAGCCCAGTTGGGCTCAACTTACTACAATGAGCAGTTCTTC.

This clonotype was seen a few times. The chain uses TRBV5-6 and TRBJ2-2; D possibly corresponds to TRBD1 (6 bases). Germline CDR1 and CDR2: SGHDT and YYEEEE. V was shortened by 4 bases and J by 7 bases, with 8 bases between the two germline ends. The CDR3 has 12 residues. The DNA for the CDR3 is TGTGCCAGCAGCCGGACAGTCGGGGAGCTGTTTTTT. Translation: CASSRTVGELFF.

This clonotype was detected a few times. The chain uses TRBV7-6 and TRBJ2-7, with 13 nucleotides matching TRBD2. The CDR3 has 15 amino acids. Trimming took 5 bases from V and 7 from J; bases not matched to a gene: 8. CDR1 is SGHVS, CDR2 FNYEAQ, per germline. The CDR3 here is CASSPWTSGSPEQYF. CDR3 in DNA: TGTGCCAGCAGCCCCTGGACTAGCGGGAGTCCTGAGCAGTACTTC. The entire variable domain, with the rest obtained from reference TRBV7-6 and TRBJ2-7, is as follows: GAGVSQSPRYKVTKRGQDVALRCDPISGHVSLYWYRQALGQGPEFLTYFNYEAQQDKSGLPNDRFSAERPEGSISTLTIQRTEQRDSAMYRCASSPWTSGSPEQYFGPGTRLTVT.

This chain's CDR3 is CATRSLGEETQYF. CDR3 nucleotide sequence: TGTGCCACCAGGAGTCTGGGGGAAGAGACCCAGTACTTC. This chain links TRBV24-1 with TRBJ2-5; either TRBD1 or TRBD2 may fit D (5 bases each). The CDR3 extends over 13 amino acids. Per germline, CDR1 KGHDR and CDR2 SFDVKD. The germline V and J ends were trimmed by 7 bases and 3 bases, with 11 bases remaining between them.

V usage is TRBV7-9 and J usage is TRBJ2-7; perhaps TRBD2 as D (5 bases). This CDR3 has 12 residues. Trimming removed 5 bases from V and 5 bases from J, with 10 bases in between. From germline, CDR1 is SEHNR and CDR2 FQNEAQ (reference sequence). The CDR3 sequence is CASSHTRNEQYF. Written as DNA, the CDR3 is TGTGCCAGCAGCCACACTAGAAACGAGCAGTACTTC.

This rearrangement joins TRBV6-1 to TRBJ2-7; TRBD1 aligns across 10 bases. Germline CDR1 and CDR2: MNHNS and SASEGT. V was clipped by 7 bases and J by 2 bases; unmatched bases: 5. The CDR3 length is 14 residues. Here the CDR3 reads CASIPGQGTYEQYF. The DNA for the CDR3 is TGTGCCAGCATCCCGGGACAGGGGACCTACGAGCAGTACTTC.

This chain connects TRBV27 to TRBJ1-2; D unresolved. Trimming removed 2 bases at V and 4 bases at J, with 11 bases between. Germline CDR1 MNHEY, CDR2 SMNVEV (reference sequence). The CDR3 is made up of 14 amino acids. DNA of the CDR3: TGTGCCAGCAGTTTAGACGTGTCGGTCTATGGCTACACCTTC. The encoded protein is CASSLDVSVYGYTF.

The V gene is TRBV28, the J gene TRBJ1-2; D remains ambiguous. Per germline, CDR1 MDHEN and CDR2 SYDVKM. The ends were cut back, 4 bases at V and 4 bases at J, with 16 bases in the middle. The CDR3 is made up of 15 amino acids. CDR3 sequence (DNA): TGTGCCAGCAGTTCCGATCGTCTTTACGGCTATGGCTACACCTTC. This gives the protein CASSSDRLYGYGYTF.

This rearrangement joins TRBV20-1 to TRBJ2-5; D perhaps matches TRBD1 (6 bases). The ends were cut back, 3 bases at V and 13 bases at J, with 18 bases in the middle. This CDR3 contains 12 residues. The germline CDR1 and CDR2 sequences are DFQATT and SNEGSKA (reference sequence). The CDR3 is CSAREGTREMYF. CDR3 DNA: TGCAGTGCTAGGGAAGGGACAAGAGAAATGTACTTC.

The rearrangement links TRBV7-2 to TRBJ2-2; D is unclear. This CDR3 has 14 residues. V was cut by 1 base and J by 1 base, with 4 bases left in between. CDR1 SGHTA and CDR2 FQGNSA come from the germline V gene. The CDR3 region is CASSLVRNTGELFF. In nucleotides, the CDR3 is TGTGCCAGCAGCTTAGTCCGGAACACCGGGGAGCTGTTTTTT.

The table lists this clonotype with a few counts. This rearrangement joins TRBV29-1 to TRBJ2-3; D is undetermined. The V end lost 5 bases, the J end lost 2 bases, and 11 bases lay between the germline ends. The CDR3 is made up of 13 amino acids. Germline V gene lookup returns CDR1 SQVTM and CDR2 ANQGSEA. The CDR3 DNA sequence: TGCAGCGTTCAGGTTCCCCACACAGATACGCAGTATTTT. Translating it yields CSVQVPHTDTQYF.

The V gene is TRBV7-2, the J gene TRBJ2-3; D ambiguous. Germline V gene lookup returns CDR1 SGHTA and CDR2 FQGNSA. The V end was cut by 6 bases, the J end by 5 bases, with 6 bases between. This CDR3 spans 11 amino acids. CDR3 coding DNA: TGTGCCAGCAGTTCTCGAGATACGCAGTATTTT. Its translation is CASSSRDTQYF.

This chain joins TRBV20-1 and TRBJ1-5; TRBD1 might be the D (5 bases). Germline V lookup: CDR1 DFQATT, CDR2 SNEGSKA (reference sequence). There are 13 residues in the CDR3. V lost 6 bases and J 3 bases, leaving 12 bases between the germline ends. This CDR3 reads CSATRGDNQPQHF. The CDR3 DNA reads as TGCAGTGCCACCAGAGGGGACAATCAGCCCCAGCATTTT.

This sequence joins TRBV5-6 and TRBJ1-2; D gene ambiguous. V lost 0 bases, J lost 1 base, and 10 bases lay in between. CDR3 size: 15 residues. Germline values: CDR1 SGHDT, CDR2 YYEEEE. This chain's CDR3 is CASSLGGLFNYGYTF. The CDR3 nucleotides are TGTGCCAGCAGCTTGGGGGGATTGTTTAACTATGGCTACACCTTC.